This TCR beta chain appears in the sequencing data of a study of T-cell memory formation after mild COVID-19. TCRdb reprocessed the 5' RACE reads with MiXCR, giving one entry per CDR3 protein. The data show approximately 150,000 distinct CDR3 sequences, with roughly 15% seen just once and less than 15% held by the top ten. There are a few counts of this clonotype. This clonotype originated in an adult woman who had mild COVID-19 (a few samples of this study predate the infection). Cell type and time point are not known. Sequenced sample: PBMCs or a T cell subset sorted from them (not recorded which).

The CDR3 loop reads CASSPQGGDYEQYF. The DNA of the CDR3 is TGTGCCAGCAGCCCACAGGGGGGGGACTACGAGCAGTACTTC. This rearrangement joins TRBV7-9 to TRBJ2-7, with a possible D match to TRBD1 (8 bases). The germline CDR1 and CDR2 sequences are SEHNR and FQNEAQ (reference sequence). There are 14 residues in the CDR3. Trimming stripped 5 bases from V and 3 bases from J, with 14 bases between.